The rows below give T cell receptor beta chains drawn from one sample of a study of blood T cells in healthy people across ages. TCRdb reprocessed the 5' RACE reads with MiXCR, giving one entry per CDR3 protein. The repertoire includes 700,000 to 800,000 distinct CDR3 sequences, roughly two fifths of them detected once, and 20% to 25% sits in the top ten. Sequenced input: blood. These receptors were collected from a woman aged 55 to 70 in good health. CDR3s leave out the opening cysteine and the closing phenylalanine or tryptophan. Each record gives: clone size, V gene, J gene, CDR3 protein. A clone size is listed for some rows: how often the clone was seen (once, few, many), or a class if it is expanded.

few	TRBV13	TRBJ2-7	ASSLVTGQGHEQY
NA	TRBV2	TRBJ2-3	AASHGQGASGDTQY
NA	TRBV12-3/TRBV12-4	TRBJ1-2	ASSQGRTGGYGYT
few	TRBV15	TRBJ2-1	ATSITSGGFSYNEQF
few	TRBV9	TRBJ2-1	ASSLGGGVLYNEQF
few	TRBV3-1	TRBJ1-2	ASSQDAVDRGDGYT
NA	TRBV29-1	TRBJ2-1	SVARTSGYNEQF
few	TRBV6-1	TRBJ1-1	ASTRTAEGSEAF
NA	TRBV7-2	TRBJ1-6	ASSGLSYNSPLH
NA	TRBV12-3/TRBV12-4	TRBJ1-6	ASTSVTANSPLH
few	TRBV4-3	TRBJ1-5	ASSQALAGDNQPQH
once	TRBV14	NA	ASSQDTGVWTQY
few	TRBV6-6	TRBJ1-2	ASSYSEEGPYGYT
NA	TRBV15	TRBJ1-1	ATSREGGIGPMSTEAF
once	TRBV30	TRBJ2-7	AWSVLGTWIVEQY
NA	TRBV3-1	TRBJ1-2	ASSPGGTEANYGYT
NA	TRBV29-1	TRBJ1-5	SVALGAGGNQPQH
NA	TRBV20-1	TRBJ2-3	SARTGAPDTQY
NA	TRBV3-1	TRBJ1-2	ASSPGPGSGYT
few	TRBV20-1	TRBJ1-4	SARLSTGGAREKLF
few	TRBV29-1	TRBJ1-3	SVGGVGTGGLDTIY
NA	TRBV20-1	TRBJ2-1	SATGLAEGNEQF
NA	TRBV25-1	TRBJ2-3	ASSVEGESGTQY
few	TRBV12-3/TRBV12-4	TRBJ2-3	ASSPGDGTDTQY
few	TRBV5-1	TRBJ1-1	ASTQTGNVQGNTEAF
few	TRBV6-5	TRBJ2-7	ASSRGQVDTYEQY
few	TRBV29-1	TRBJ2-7	SVPDRGNYEQY
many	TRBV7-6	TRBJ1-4	ASSGQINEKLF
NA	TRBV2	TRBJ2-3	ASSQEVPPQY
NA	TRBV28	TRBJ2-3	ASSLGTGSLYTDTQY
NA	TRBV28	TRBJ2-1	ASSLFNNEQF
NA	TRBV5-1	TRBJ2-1	ASSVDNNNERF
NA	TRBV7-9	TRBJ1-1	ASSRDWGTEAF
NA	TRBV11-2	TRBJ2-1	ASSSTSGKHNEQF
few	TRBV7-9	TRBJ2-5	ASSPGQASETQY
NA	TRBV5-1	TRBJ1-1	ASRVDSVMDTEAF
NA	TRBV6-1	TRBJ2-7	ASRVAGRSSYEQY
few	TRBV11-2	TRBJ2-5	ASSLGTGVPGVTQY
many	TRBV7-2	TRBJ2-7	ASSLGLAGARYEQY
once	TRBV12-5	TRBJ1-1	ASGLSTGVNTEAF
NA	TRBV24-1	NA	ATSVGQGVEETQY
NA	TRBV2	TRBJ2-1	ASEDPPGEQF
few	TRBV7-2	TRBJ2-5	ASSSRGGNTQETQY
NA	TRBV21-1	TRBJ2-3	ASSKKGACPDTRY
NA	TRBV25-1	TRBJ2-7	ASSEAGTYEQY
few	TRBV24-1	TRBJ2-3	ATSDQGNTQY
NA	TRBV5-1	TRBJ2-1	ASSLGQGASNEQF
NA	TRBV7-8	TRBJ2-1	ASSLGGVSSYNEQF
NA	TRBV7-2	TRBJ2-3	ASSHLAELFTDTQY
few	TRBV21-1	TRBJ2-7	ASSKSQGNEQY
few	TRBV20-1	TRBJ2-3	SASQPGGASDTQY
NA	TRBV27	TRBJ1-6	ASSPDRFSPLH
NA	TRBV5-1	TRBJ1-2	ASSLSDRSANYGYT
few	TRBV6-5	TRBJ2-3	ASSTQGTISTDTQY
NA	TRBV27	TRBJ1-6	ASSSELNPSYNSPLH
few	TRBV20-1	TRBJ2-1	SARDVGRHEQF
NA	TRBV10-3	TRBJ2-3	AISDSGTSGDPTTGTQY
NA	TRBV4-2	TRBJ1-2	ASSQDKGGYGYT
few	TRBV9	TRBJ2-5	ASSVEASGGWETQY